This TCR beta chain was captured by sequencing in a study of identical twins. Study conclusions and caveats: Twin pairs had excess sharing that was weaker in beta out-of-frame sequences.

The CDR3 totals 11 residues. V lost 4 bases and J lost 12, with 13 bases in between. Per germline, CDR1 SGHDT and CDR2 YYEEEE. A universal primer site arose from template switching, and cDNA bore unique molecular identifiers. Using its own MiXCR run on the 5' RACE reads, TCRdb lists one record per CDR3 protein. The sample has roughly 540,000 distinct CDR3 sequences; 22% are singletons. Of note for this clonotype: Antigen unknown.

These data were also reused for a study on T cells expressing NK-cell markers.

This TCR came from a young woman in good health. The rearrangement uses TRBV5-6 and TRBJ1-1; the D gene is possibly TRBD1 (5 bases). The sample was CD4+ T cells sorted from blood. The CDR3 bases are TGTGCCAGCAGCCTTTTGGGGCCTACTTTCTTT. This encodes CASSLLGPTFF.